A selection of T cell receptor beta chains follows, all from one sample in a study of cytomegalovirus exposure and HLA in healthy donors. Produced via immunoSEQ multiplex PCR; TCRdb's table is partial and in-frame only. The table has around 200,000 clones, about 80% seen once. Input material: PBMCs. The receptors originated from a male donor in good health and CMV-seronegative. The CDR3 runs from the conserved cysteine through the conserved F or W. The order of the fields is J gene, V gene, D gene, clone size, CDR3 DNA, CDR3 protein. D genes are given only for firm matches. Only part of the rows carry a size: once, few, many, or a class if the clone is expanded.

>TRBJ2-1|TRBV7-9|TRBD1|-
TGTGCCAGCAGCTCCCTCAGGGGGCCGAGTCATTCCTACAATGAGCAGTTCTTC
CASSSLRGPSHSYNEQFF
>TRBJ1-1|TRBV19|-|-
TGTGCCAGTAGTATTCCAGAGAACACTGAAGCTTTCTTT
CASSIPENTEAFF
>TRBJ1-3|TRBV5-4|-|-
TGTGCCAGCAGCCTGGCCCTCTCTGGAAACACCATATATTTT
CASSLALSGNTIYF
>TRBJ2-7|TRBV5-4|TRBD2|-
TGTGCCAGCAGCGAGGGACTAGTCATCTACGAGCAGTACTTC
CASSEGLVIYEQYF
>TRBJ1-4|TRBV23-1|TRBD1|-
TGCGCCAGCAGTCAAAAGACAGGGACGTACGGTAAACTGTTTTTT
CASSQKTGTYGKLFF
>TRBJ2-1|TRBV6-6|-|-
TGTGCCAGTATACCCGACGGGGGGCGACTCCATGAGCAGTTCTTC
CASIPDGGRLHEQFF
>TRBJ2-7|TRBV27|-|few
TGTGCCAGCAGTTTAGTCCCCCGGGCAGGGGTGCACGAGCAGTACTTC
CASSLVPRAGVHEQYF
>TRBJ2-2|TRBV19|TRBD1|-
TGTGCCAGTACCACCGGGACAGGCGGGACCGGGGAGCTGTTTTTT
CASTTGTGGTGELFF
>TRBJ2-1|TRBV30|-|-
TGTGCCTGGAGTGTAGGAGGGAGCTCCTACAATGAGCAGTTCTTC
CAWSVGGSSYNEQFF
>TRBJ2-3|TRBV7-2|-|-
TGTGCCAGCAGCTTAGGACTAAGCACAGATACGCAGTATTTT
CASSLGLSTDTQYF
>TRBJ1-5|TRBV6-1|-|-
TGTGCCAGCAACTTAGACTTCAGCCGCAATCAGCCCCAGCATTTT
CASNLDFSRNQPQHF
>TRBJ2-1|TRBV6-1|TRBD2|-
TGTGCCAGCAGTGTCGGGACTAGCGGATACAATGAGCAGTTCTTC
CASSVGTSGYNEQFF
>TRBJ1-2|TRBV4-2|TRBD1|-
TGTGCCAGCAGCCAGACAGGGACACGAAGCGACCATGGCTACACCTTC
CASSQTGTRSDHGYTF
>TRBJ2-7|TRBV7-2|-|-
TGTGCCAGCAGCTTAGGCTCCCCCAGGAAAAATTACGAGCAGTACTTC
CASSLGSPRKNYEQYF
>TRBJ1-3|TRBV7-3|-|-
TGTGCCAGCAGCTCGTACTCTGGAAACACCATATATTTT
CASSSYSGNTIYF
>TRBJ2-3|TRBV29-1|TRBD1|-
TGCAGCGTTGAGAGGACAGGGTCGGGTACAGATACGCAGTATTTT
CSVERTGSGTDTQYF
>TRBJ2-2|TRBV27|TRBD1|once
TGTGCCAGCAGGCTTTACCGGGACAGGGACACCGGGGAGCTGTTTTTT
CASRLYRDRDTGELFF
>TRBJ2-7|TRBV7-9|-|once
TGTGCCAGCAGCCCATCCGGCAGGGTGGACGAGCAGTACTTC
CASSPSGRVDEQYF
>TRBJ2-7|TRBV27|-|-
TGTGCCAGCAGTTTGGTCGGCGGTGGGTCCTACGAGCAGTACTTC
CASSLVGGGSYEQYF
>TRBJ2-7|TRBV25-1|TRBD1|many
TGTGCCAGCAGTGCCACACAGGGGGCGAGGGAGCAGTACTTC
CASSATQGAREQYF
>TRBJ2-7|TRBV5-1|-|-
TGCGCCAGCAGCTTGGGGGGCCCTATGCACGAGCAGTACTTC
CASSLGGPMHEQYF
>TRBJ2-7|TRBV7-9|-|once
TGTGCCAGCAGCTTAGCCTCCGCCTACGAGCAGTACTTC
CASSLASAYEQYF
>TRBJ1-3|TRBV5-4|-|-
TGTGCCAGCAGCTCGACTGCATCTACTGGAAACACCATATATTTT
CASSSTASTGNTIYF
>TRBJ2-6|TRBV5-6|TRBD1|-
TGTGCCAGCAGCCAACTATTAGGGACAGGGGGCTCTGGGGCCAACGTCCTGACTTTC
CASSQLLGTGGSGANVLTF
>TRBJ2-5|TRBV4-2|TRBD2|-
TGTGCCAGCAGCCAAGATGGTCTCGAGGGACTAGCGGGAGGTTCTGAGACCCAGTACTTC
CASSQDGLEGLAGGSETQYF
>TRBJ2-1|TRBV6-6|-|-
TGTGCCAGCAGTTTTACAGGGCCCGATGAGCAGTTCTTC
CASSFTGPDEQFF
>TRBJ1-1|TRBV5-1|TRBD1|few
TGCGCCAGCAGCTCACAGGGGTCCAACACTGAAGCTTTCTTT
CASSSQGSNTEAFF
>TRBJ1-6|TRBV29-1|TRBD1|-
TGCAGCGTTGAGGCAAGGACAGGGTTTAATTCACCCCTCCACTTT
CSVEARTGFNSPLHF
>TRBJ1-4|TRBV30|TRBD1|-
TGTGCCTGGACCCCGGGACAGGGGTCAGCTAATGAAAAACTGTTTTTT
CAWTPGQGSANEKLFF
>TRBJ2-3|TRBV7-6|-|-
TGTGCCAGCAGCTTACTAAGCGGGCCGGCTGGAGATACGCAGTATTTT
CASSLLSGPAGDTQYF
>TRBJ2-1|TRBV5-1|TRBD2|-
TGCGCCAGCAGCTTGGTCGCGGGGGGGCCGAAGCTCAATGAGCAGTTCTTC
CASSLVAGGPKLNEQFF
>TRBJ2-2|TRBV7-9|TRBD2|once
TGTGCCAGCAGCCCAAGACTAGCGGGGTTCACCGGGGAGCTGTTTTTT
CASSPRLAGFTGELFF